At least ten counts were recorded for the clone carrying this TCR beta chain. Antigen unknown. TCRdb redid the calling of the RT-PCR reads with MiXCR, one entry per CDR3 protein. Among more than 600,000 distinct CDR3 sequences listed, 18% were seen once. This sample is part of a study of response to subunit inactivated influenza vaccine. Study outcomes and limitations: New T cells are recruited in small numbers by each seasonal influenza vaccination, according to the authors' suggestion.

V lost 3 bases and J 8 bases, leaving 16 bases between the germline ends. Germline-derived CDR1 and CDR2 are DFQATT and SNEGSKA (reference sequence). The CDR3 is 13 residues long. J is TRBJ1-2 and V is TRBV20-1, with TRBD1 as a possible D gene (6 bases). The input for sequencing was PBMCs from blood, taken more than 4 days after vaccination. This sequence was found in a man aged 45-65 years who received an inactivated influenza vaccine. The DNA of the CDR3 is TGCAGTGCTAGGGGGGGGGCCTATGGGGGCTACACCTTC. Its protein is CSARGGAYGGYTF.